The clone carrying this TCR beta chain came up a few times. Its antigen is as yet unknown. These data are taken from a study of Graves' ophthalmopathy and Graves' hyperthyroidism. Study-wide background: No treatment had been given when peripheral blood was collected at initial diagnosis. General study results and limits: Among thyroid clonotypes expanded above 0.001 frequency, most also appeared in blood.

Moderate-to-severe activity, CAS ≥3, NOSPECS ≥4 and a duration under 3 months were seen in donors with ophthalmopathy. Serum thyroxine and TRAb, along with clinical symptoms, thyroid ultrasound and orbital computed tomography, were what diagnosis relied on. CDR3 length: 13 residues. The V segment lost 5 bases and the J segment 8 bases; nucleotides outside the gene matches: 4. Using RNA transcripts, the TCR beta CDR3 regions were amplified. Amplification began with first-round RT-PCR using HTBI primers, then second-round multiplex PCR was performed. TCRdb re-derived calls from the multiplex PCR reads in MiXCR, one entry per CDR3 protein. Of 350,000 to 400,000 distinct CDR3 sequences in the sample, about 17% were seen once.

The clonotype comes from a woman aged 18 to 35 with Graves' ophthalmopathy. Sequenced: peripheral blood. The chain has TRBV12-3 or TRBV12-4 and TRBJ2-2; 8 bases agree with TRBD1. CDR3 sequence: CASSQGARGELFF. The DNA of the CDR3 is TGTGCCAGCAGTCAGGGGGCGCGGGGGGAGCTGTTTTTT.